Sequencing of this TCR beta chain was carried out in a study of T cells in Graves' hyperthyroidism and ophthalmopathy. From RNA transcripts, TCR beta CDR3 regions were amplified. Primed by the HTBI set, a first-round RT-PCR was run on the TCR CDR3. MiXCR was run by TCRdb on the multiplex PCR reads, yielding one entry per CDR3 protein. This sample has about 640,000 distinct CDR3 sequences, with more than 14% found just once. Uncontrolled infection, other autoimmune disease, pregnancy and lactation each barred patients from inclusion. This sample holds PBMCs from roughly 10 ml fresh peripheral blood. The V end lost 2 bases, the J end lost 7 bases, and 14 bases lay between the germline ends. Germline CDR1 is SGHTA and CDR2 is FQGNSA. CDR3 length: 15 residues.

Material for sequencing was blood. This chain uses TRBV7-2 with TRBJ1-4; a weak D match, TRBD1 (5 bases). This receptor was identified in a woman aged 45-65 years with Graves' ophthalmopathy. The CDR3, as DNA: TGTGCCAGCAGCTTAATTGGGGGGATAGTTGAAAAACTGTTTTTT. Its protein product is CASSLIGGIVEKLFF.